A single sample is the source of the 18 T cell receptor beta chains below, sequenced in a study of CD8 T cells in ankylosing spondylitis. TCRdb independently ran MiXCR on the 5' RACE reads; one entry per CDR3 protein. The repertoire holds about 130,000 distinct CDR3 sequences, about an eighth seen once, with around 3% in the top ten. Material for sequencing was blood, either unsorted or a sorted T cell fraction (not recorded which). The source of these receptors is a female donor with ankylosing spondylitis or in good health (not recorded which).

This clonotype was found many times. This chain connects TRBV20-1 to TRBJ2-2; no clear D gene. V lost 1 base and J lost 3, with 6 bases in between. The germline gives CDR1 DFQATT, CDR2 SNEGSKA (reference sequence). This CDR3 spans 13 amino acids. The CDR3 loop reads CSARVPDTGELFF. In DNA form, the CDR3 reads TGCAGTGCTAGAGTGCCAGACACCGGGGAGCTGTTTTTT.

The chain employs TRBV11-1 and TRBJ2-1; TRBD1 aligns across 10 bases. The CDR3 contains 15 residues. Germline lookup yields CDR1 SGHAT and CDR2 FQDESV (reference sequence). Trimming removed 0 bases from V and 8 bases from J; junction bases left unmatched: 4. The CDR3 loop is CASSLAGQGSYEQFF. CDR3 in DNA: TGTGCCAGCAGCTTAGCGGGACAGGGGAGTTATGAGCAGTTCTTC.

This clonotype showed up many times. The chain links TRBV12-3 or TRBV12-4 to TRBJ1-2; possibly TRBD1 for D (5 bases). The V end was cut by 2 bases, the J end by 5 bases, with 12 bases between. This CDR3 contains 14 residues. DNA for the CDR3: TGTGCCAGCAGTTTAAAGGGGACGCCTTATGGCTACACCTTC. Its translation is CASSLKGTPYGYTF.

The rearrangement joins TRBV5-6 to TRBJ1-2; D is uncertain. V lost 4 bases and J 4 bases, leaving 23 bases between the germline ends. Germline CDR1 SGHDT, CDR2 YYEEEE. This CDR3 is built from 17 residues. The CDR3 loop is CASSVIPGSRLFYGYTF. The CDR3 nucleotides are TGTGCCAGCAGCGTGATTCCGGGCTCCAGACTTTTCTATGGCTACACCTTC.

This chain connects TRBV11-2 to TRBJ2-1; 8 bases agree with TRBD2. V dropped 0 bases and J dropped 10; count of bases not matched to a gene: 5. The germline CDR1 and CDR2 sequences are SGHAT and FQNNGV. This CDR3 comprises 14 residues. CDR3 protein: CASSLDLTGGEQFF. CDR3 bases: TGTGCCAGCAGCTTAGATCTAACGGGGGGGGAGCAGTTCTTC. The whole variable domain, filled in from reference TRBV11-2 and TRBJ2-1, reads EAGVAQSPRYKIIEKRQSVAFWCNPISGHATLYWYQQILGQGPKLLIQFQNNGVVDDSQLPKDRFSAERLKGVDSTLKIQPAKLEDSAVYLCASSLDLTGGEQFFGPGTRLTVL.

This clonotype was counted many times. The rearrangement uses TRBV20-1 and TRBJ1-1, with 8 bases identical to TRBD1. CDR1 and CDR2 (germline): DFQATT, SNEGSKA (reference sequence). With V trimmed by 3 bases and J by 1 base, 7 bases remained unmatched. The CDR3 length is 15 residues. The CDR3 DNA reads as TGCAGTGCTAGTTACAGGGGGAGAGGGAACACTGAAGCTTTCTTT. Translating it yields CSASYRGRGNTEAFF.

The rearrangement links TRBV2 to TRBJ1-2; TRBD1 matches 7 bases. Trimming took 6 bases from V and 4 from J; bases not matched to a gene: 5. This CDR3 has 13 residues. Germline CDR1 and CDR2: SNHLY and FYNNEI. The DNA of the CDR3 is TGTGCCAGCAGCGAAAGGACAGGCTATGGCTACACCTTC. Its protein product is CASSERTGYGYTF. The full variable domain, with the rest looked up from reference TRBV2 and TRBJ1-2, is EPEVTQTPSHQVTQMGQEVILRCVPISNHLYFYWYRQILGQKVEFLVSFYNNEISEKSEIFDDQFSVERPDGSNFTLKIRSTKLEDSAMYFCASSERTGYGYTFGSGTRLTVV.

The V gene is TRBV5-1, the J gene TRBJ2-5; 8 bases line up with TRBD1. Trimming at V came to 2 bases and at J to 3 bases, leaving 9 bases not matched to a gene. Germline V gene lookup returns CDR1 SGHRS and CDR2 YFSETQ. The CDR3 has 16 residues. The CDR3: CASSLPGTGAKETQYF. Written as DNA, the CDR3 is TGCGCCAGCAGCTTACCCGGGACAGGAGCAAAAGAGACCCAGTACTTC.

This chain joins TRBV14 and TRBJ2-1, with TRBD2 matching 11 bases. There are 14 residues in the CDR3. Losses at the gene ends were 4 bases for V and 8 bases for J; bases not matched to a gene: 4. The germline V gene encodes CDR1 SGHDN and CDR2 FVKESK. The CDR3 region has the DNA TGTGCCAGCAGCCCGGGGACTAGCGGATATGAGCAGTTCTTC. Amino acid sequence: CASSPGTSGYEQFF.

The rearrangement links TRBV20-1 to TRBJ1-4; perhaps TRBD1 as D (5 bases). V was pared by 4 bases and J by 6 bases, with 9 bases between. The CDR3 runs 12 residues. Germline values: CDR1 DFQATT, CDR2 SNEGSKA (reference sequence). CDR3 loop: CSATGADEKLFF. The CDR3 DNA is TGCAGTGCTACCGGGGCCGATGAAAAACTGTTTTTT.

This chain uses TRBV19 with TRBJ2-3; 10 bases are a match to TRBD2. Germline assignment: CDR1 LNHDA and CDR2 SQIVND (reference sequence). V was pared by 4 bases and J by 5 bases, with 9 bases of the junction left unmatched. The CDR3 sequence is 16 residues long. For the CDR3, the DNA is TGTGCCAGTAGTAATTTGGTAGCGGGAGGCATAGATACGCAGTATTTT. The encoded protein is CASSNLVAGGIDTQYF.

In its sample, this clonotype was seen a few times. This chain uses TRBV11-2 with TRBJ2-2; D may be TRBD2 (6 bases). Germline V gene sequence: CDR1 SGHAT, CDR2 FQNNGV. The CDR3 totals 17 residues. V shed 5 bases and J shed 2 bases, with 18 bases lying between them. The CDR3 sequence is CASSPRGWRGNTGELFF. The CDR3 DNA reads TGTGCCAGCAGCCCGCGAGGTTGGCGGGGTAACACCGGGGAGCTGTTTTTT.

This clonotype was seen ten or more times. V is TRBV28 and J is TRBJ1-5; D unresolved. Germline lookup yields CDR1 MDHEN and CDR2 SYDVKM. There are 15 residues in the CDR3. Trimming stripped 4 bases from V and 0 bases from J, with 10 bases between. The CDR3 is CASSSDGYSNQPQHF. CDR3 bases: TGTGCCAGCAGTTCTGACGGTTATAGCAATCAGCCCCAGCATTTT.

CDR3 amino acids: CASSFSDRGEAFF. The CDR3, as DNA: TGTGCCAGCAGCTTTTCAGACAGGGGTGAAGCTTTCTTT. V is TRBV7-2 and J is TRBJ1-1, with 8 bases aligning to TRBD1. This CDR3 has 13 amino acids. V was clipped by 3 bases and J by 7 bases; unmatched bases: 4. CDR1 is SGHTA, CDR2 FQGNSA, per germline.

The gene calls are TRBV12-3 or TRBV12-4 and TRBJ2-3, with 10 bases that match TRBD1. V trimming: 3 bases; J trimming: 4 bases; junction bases outside the gene matches: 4. This CDR3 region has 15 residues. CDR3 in amino acids: CASSFRDRGADTQYF. The CDR3 DNA sequence: TGTGCCAGCAGTTTTCGGGACAGGGGCGCAGATACGCAGTATTTT.

This clonotype came up many times. This chain connects TRBV12-3 or TRBV12-4 to TRBJ2-7; TRBD2 aligns across 13 bases. V shed 3 bases, J shed 2 bases, and the junction held 1 base outside the gene matches. The CDR3 covers 15 residues. CDR3 loop: CASSLGLAGPYEQYF. The CDR3 bases are TGTGCCAGCAGTTTGGGACTAGCGGGGCCCTACGAGCAGTACTTC.

This clonotype occurred many times. V is TRBV5-1 and J is TRBJ2-5; D is unclear. Germline assignment: CDR1 SGHRS and CDR2 YFSETQ. The CDR3 is made up of 13 amino acids. V lost 2 bases and J lost 3, with 8 bases in between. The DNA for the CDR3 is TGCGCCAGCAGCTTTGGACGGAAAGAGACCCAGTACTTC. It yields the protein CASSFGRKETQYF.

In this sample, this clonotype turned up many times. The chain is built from TRBV6-5 and TRBJ1-2; no reliable D call. Trimming took off 2 bases at V and 2 bases at J, with 6 bases between the two ends. Germline CDR1 MNHEY, CDR2 SVGAGI. This CDR3 is built from 13 residues. The CDR3 region is CASSYDTNYGYTF. Here the CDR3 DNA reads TGTGCCAGCAGTTACGACACGAACTATGGCTACACCTTC.